Listed below are T cell receptor beta chains from one sample, sequenced in a study of T-cell memory formation after mild COVID-19. Via MiXCR, TCRdb re-called the 5' RACE reads, giving one row per CDR3 protein. Of hundreds of thousands of distinct CDR3 sequences listed, 20% were seen once; the top ten hold 21%. Sample: PBMCs or a T cell subset sorted from them (not recorded which). Every receptor here comes from a young man who had mild COVID-19 (a few samples of this study predate the infection). Cell type and time point are not known. The CDR3 runs from the conserved cysteine through the conserved F or W. D genes are given only for firm matches. Where a row states a size, it is once, few, many or the class of an expanded clone; other rows omit it.

V gene	D gene	J gene	clone size	CDR3 DNA	CDR3 protein
TRBV5-1	NA	TRBJ1-1	NA	TGCGCCAGCAGCCTTGACGGGACTGGGGCTTTCTTT	CASSLDGTGAFF
TRBV12-5	TRBD1	TRBJ1-1	NA	TGTGCTAGTGGCAAGGGGGCGGATGAAGCTTTCTTT	CASGKGADEAFF
TRBV10-2	TRBD1	TRBJ1-2	NA	TGCGCCAGCAGTGACTCTCGACAGGGCAAATATGTCTACACCTTC	CASSDSRQGKYVYTF
TRBV29-1	TRBD1	TRBJ2-1	NA	TGCAGCGTTGACAACAGGGGAAGATACAATGAGCAGTTCTTC	CSVDNRGRYNEQFF
TRBV5-1	NA	TRBJ1-2	few	TGCGCCAGCAGTCCCCACGGACAGCATGGCTACACCTTC	CASSPHGQHGYTF
TRBV27	TRBD1	TRBJ1-6	NA	TGTGCCAGCAGTTTAGTAGGGACAGGGGGGTTGAATTCACCCCTCCACTTT	CASSLVGTGGLNSPLHF
TRBV24-1	NA	TRBJ1-1	NA	TGTGCCACCCTCAGCGACAGGCAGACAAAGAACACTGAAGCTTTCTTT	CATLSDRQTKNTEAFF
TRBV18	NA	TRBJ2-7	NA	TGTGCCAGCTCACCAGGGGGACACTTCCTTTACGAGCAGTACTTC	CASSPGGHFLYEQYF
TRBV4-1	NA	TRBJ1-5	few	TGCGCCAGCAGCCCGGGACCCCGGAACGATCAGCCCCAGCATTTT	CASSPGPRNDQPQHF
TRBV11-2	NA	TRBJ1-3	few	TGTGCCAGCAGCTTAAGCGGACTCTCTGGAAACACCATATATTTT	CASSLSGLSGNTIYF
TRBV7-2	NA	TRBJ1-2	few	TGTGACAGCAGCTTATATCAGGAACTCTATGGCTACACCTTC	CDSSLYQELYGYTF
TRBV6-2/TRBV6-3	NA	TRBJ2-7	NA	TGTGCCAGCAGTTACGAGGACAGTGCGTTCTACGAGCAGTACTTC	CASSYEDSAFYEQYF
TRBV20-1	TRBD2	TRBJ2-5	NA	TGCAGTGCTGGACTAGCGGGGTCAATCCGGACCCAGTACTTC	CSAGLAGSIRTQYF
TRBV7-9	NA	TRBJ1-4	few	TGTGCCAGCAGCTCAGGGACACCTCCAACTAATGAAAAACTGTTTTTT	CASSSGTPPTNEKLFF
TRBV5-1	TRBD2	TRBJ2-1	many	TGCGCCAGCAGCCCAGGACTAGCACTGTTGGCTGAGCAGTTCTTC	CASSPGLALLAEQFF
TRBV4-1	TRBD1	TRBJ1-2	few	TGCGCCAGCAGCCAAGTTTTACGTCGACAGGGCCATGGCTACACCTTC	CASSQVLRRQGHGYTF
TRBV7-2	NA	TRBJ1-1	NA	TGTGCCAGCAGCTTGAACCCGGGACACCCGAACACTGAAGCTTTCTTT	CASSLNPGHPNTEAFF
TRBV20-1	NA	TRBJ1-3	many	TGCAGTGCTAGACGGTCACTTGTCCCTGGAAACACCATATATTTT	CSARRSLVPGNTIYF
TRBV7-2	NA	TRBJ2-5	few	TGTGCCAGCAGCAATGACGATGGGGGGACGGGCTTC	CASSNDDGGTGF
TRBV10-3	NA	TRBJ1-5	NA	TGTGCCACCGCACCGGGGGGGGATCAGCCCCAGCATTTT	CATAPGGDQPQHF
TRBV20-1	NA	TRBJ2-1	NA	TGCAGTGCCCCACTAGTGCAGGTGTATGAGCAGTTCTTC	CSAPLVQVYEQFF
TRBV12-3/TRBV12-4	NA	TRBJ1-2	NA	TGTGCCAGCAGAGGAGCAGGGCGCGGCTATGGCTACACCTTC	CASRGAGRGYGYTF
TRBV5-5	TRBD1	TRBJ1-6	few	TGTGCCAGCAGCTTCATACAGGGGATAGGTTCACCCCTCCACTTT	CASSFIQGIGSPLHF
TRBV4-1	NA	TRBJ2-1	many	TGCGCCAGCAGCCAAGGCCAGGGTGGATACAATGAGCAGTTCTTC	CASSQGQGGYNEQFF
TRBV12-3/TRBV12-4	NA	TRBJ2-3	NA	TGTGCCAGCAGTTTATTCACCGGGGTCCGGCTAGCGAACACAGATACGCAGTATTTT	CASSLFTGVRLANTDTQYF
TRBV4-1	NA	TRBJ1-5	few	TGCGCCAGCAGCCAAGCCGAGGGGCCCCAGCATTTT	CASSQAEGPQHF
TRBV9	TRBD2	TRBJ2-2	few	TGTGCCAGCAGCGTAGCTGGACTAGCGGCAAACACCGGGGAGCTGTTTTTT	CASSVAGLAANTGELFF
TRBV7-3	TRBD2	TRBJ2-3	many	TGTGCCAGCAGCCCCCGCCGGGGGGGGGGGCAGTATTTT	CASSPRRGGGQYF
TRBV21-1	NA	TRBJ1-5	NA	TGTGCCAGCAGCAACCACAGGGTCCCGCAAAACAATCAGCCCCAGCATTTT	CASSNHRVPQNNQPQHF
TRBV20-1	TRBD1	TRBJ1-2	few	TGCAGTGCTAGTGGGACAGGTGGTCATGGCTACACCTTC	CSASGTGGHGYTF
TRBV20-1	TRBD2	TRBJ2-7	NA	TGCAGTGCTCCTAGCGGGGGGTCCTACGAGCAGTACTTC	CSAPSGGSYEQYF
TRBV6-1	NA	TRBJ1-1	few	TGTGCCAGCAGTGCCGAAACAGCTAGTACTGAAGCTTTCTTT	CASSAETASTEAFF
TRBV2	NA	TRBJ2-5	NA	TGTGCCAGCAGTGAAAGGAGCGTAGAGACCCAGTACTTC	CASSERSVETQYF
TRBV27	TRBD2	TRBJ2-4	NA	TGTGCCAGTGCCGGGACTAGCGTAGACATTCAGTACTTC	CASAGTSVDIQYF
TRBV7-2	NA	TRBJ2-1	NA	TGTGCCAGCAGCCCCACAGGGTCCCTCAATGAGCAGTTCTTC	CASSPTGSLNEQFF
TRBV6-4	NA	TRBJ2-2	once	TGTGCCAGCAGTGACTCGAACTTCGGGGAGCTGTTTTTT	CASSDSNFGELFF
TRBV20-1	NA	TRBJ2-2	NA	TGCAGTGCTAGAGGGTTGGGGGGCCGAAACGCCGGGGAGCTGTTTTTT	CSARGLGGRNAGELFF
TRBV7-9	NA	TRBJ2-6	NA	TGTGCCAGCAGCTTAAAATTCCTGGGGGTGGCCTCTGGGGCCAACGTCCTGACTTTC	CASSLKFLGVASGANVLTF
TRBV7-2	NA	TRBJ2-3	few	TGTGCCAGCAGCTTAGAGGTCAGGGATACGCAGTATTTT	CASSLEVRDTQYF
TRBV12-3/TRBV12-4	NA	TRBJ1-5	NA	TGTGCCAGCAGTTTTTCCCAAAGAAATCAGCCCCAGCATTTT	CASSFSQRNQPQHF
TRBV20-1	TRBD2	TRBJ2-3	NA	TGCAGTGCTAGAGCCGTCCGGGGGAGGGCAGATACGCAGTATTTT	CSARAVRGRADTQYF
TRBV5-5	NA	TRBJ1-1	once	TGTGCCAGCAGCGAGCTCAGGGGCACTGAAGCTTTCTTT	CASSELRGTEAFF
TRBV5-1	TRBD2	TRBJ2-1	NA	TGCGCCAGCAGGGCCGGGGACTACCTCTACAATGAGCAGTTCTTC	CASRAGDYLYNEQFF
TRBV18	TRBD1	TRBJ1-5	NA	TGTGCCAGCTCATCGCAAGGGAGGCAGGGGGGACAGCCCCAGCATTTT	CASSSQGRQGGQPQHF
TRBV7-8	NA	TRBJ2-1	few	TGTGCCAGCAGCACCTCGGTGGGGAACCCGAACAATGAGCAGTTCTTC	CASSTSVGNPNNEQFF
TRBV7-9	NA	TRBJ2-3	few	TGTGCCAGCAGCTTAGGACAGGCCCGCACAGATACGCAGTATTTT	CASSLGQARTDTQYF
TRBV4-1	NA	TRBJ1-2	NA	TGCGCCAGCAGCCAAGTAGGGCAGCGCGATGGCTACACCTTC	CASSQVGQRDGYTF
TRBV15	NA	TRBJ1-3	NA	TGTGCCACCAGCAGAGGACCTCCGGCCAGTGGAAACACCATATATTTT	CATSRGPPASGNTIYF
TRBV7-3	TRBD2	TRBJ2-3	few	TGTGCCAGCAGCCCTTACTTTAGCGGGGGTACAGATACGCAGTATTTT	CASSPYFSGGTDTQYF
TRBV4-1	NA	TRBJ2-5	NA	TGCGCCACCGGCCGGGCGCCCCAAGAGACCCAGTACTTC	CATGRAPQETQYF
TRBV2	NA	TRBJ2-3	NA	TGTGCCAGCACTACGCTGGCTAGCGTGGCAGATACGCAGTATTTT	CASTTLASVADTQYF
TRBV4-1	TRBD1	TRBJ2-7	NA	TGCGCCAGCAGCCCCCAGGGGGCCGAGCAGTACTTC	CASSPQGAEQYF
TRBV6-2/TRBV6-3	NA	TRBJ1-1	NA	TGTGCCAGCAGTACCCAGGTTCGGGTCCCTGAAGCTTTCTTT	CASSTQVRVPEAFF
TRBV4-1	TRBD2	TRBJ2-3	NA	TGCGCCAGCAGCCAAGTCCCCAGCGGGGGGGTAAATACGCAGTATTTT	CASSQVPSGGVNTQYF